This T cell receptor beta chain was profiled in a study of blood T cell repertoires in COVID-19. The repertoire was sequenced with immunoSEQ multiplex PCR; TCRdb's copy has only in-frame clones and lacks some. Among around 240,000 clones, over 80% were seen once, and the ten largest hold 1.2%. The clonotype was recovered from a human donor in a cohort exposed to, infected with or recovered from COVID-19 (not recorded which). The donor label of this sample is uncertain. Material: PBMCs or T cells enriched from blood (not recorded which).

CDR3 sequence: CASSQELQGAGNIQYF. The CDR3 bases are TGCGCCAGCAGCCAAGAACTCCAGGGGGCTGGAAACATTCAGTACTTC. The V and J genes are TRBV4-1 and TRBJ2-4; 8 bases agree with TRBD1. Germline V gene lookup returns CDR1 MGHRA and CDR2 YSYEKL. The CDR3 runs to 16 residues. The J segment lost 6 bases and the V segment lost 0 bases, leaving 7 bases of the junction unmatched.